These 27 T cell receptor beta chains originate from one sample sequenced in a study of beta chain features in type 1 diabetes. Findings and caveats of the study: Shortening of TCRB CDR3s, moderate but significant, appeared in all four CD4+ subsets of Type 1 diabetes patients.

Sequencing targeted expressed TCRB transcripts, as all isolated RNA had been reverse transcribed. Clones were read by immunoSEQ multiplex PCR, and TCRdb kept only the in-frame ones, dropping some. The data show 400,000 or so clones, with 10% to 15% seen just once and around 0.01% held by the top ten. These receptors have no known antigen. The sequencing input was naive CD4+ T cells from blood. The receptors shown here come from a woman in her late teens or twenties with type 1 diabetes.

This clone was counted once. The chain carries TRBV28 and TRBJ2-7; 10 nucleotides align to TRBD2. V gave up 3 bases and J gave up 1 base; unmatched junction bases: 6. The length of the CDR3 is 16 residues. Germline V lookup: CDR1 MDHEN, CDR2 SYDVKM. CDR3 residues: CASSFPLAGGSYEQYF. As DNA, the CDR3 is TGTGCCAGCAGTTTCCCCTTAGCGGGAGGATCCTACGAGCAGTACTTC.

The chain has TRBV28 and TRBJ2-7; a weak D match, TRBD1 (6 bases). The CDR3 has 15 amino acids. The ends were cut back, 6 bases at V and 1 base at J, with 16 bases in the middle. Germline V gene data show CDR1 as MDHEN and CDR2 as SYDVKM. CDR3 region: CASRTLTGPSYEQYF. CDR3 sequence (DNA): TGTGCCAGCAGGACCTTGACAGGACCTTCCTACGAGCAGTACTTC.

This clone was counted only a few times. The rearrangement uses TRBV28 and TRBJ2-3; TRBD1 agrees at 12 bases. Germline values: CDR1 MDHEN, CDR2 SYDVKM. With 6 bases clipped from V and 1 base from J, the junction kept 2 bases outside the gene matches. The length of the CDR3 is 15 residues. The CDR3 DNA is TGTGCCAGCAGGGGACAGGGGGCGGGCACAGATACGCAGTATTTT. Translating gives CASRGQGAGTDTQYF.

This clone has just a few counts. The genes are TRBV5-8 and TRBJ1-5; D is possibly TRBD1 (6 bases). Deletions cut 4 bases from V and 7 bases from J, with 12 bases between. The CDR3 has 13 residues. Germline loops: CDR1 SGHTS, CDR2 YDEGEE. This chain's CDR3 is CASSQQGGQPQHF. The CDR3 DNA follows: TGTGCCAGCAGCCAACAGGGCGGGCAGCCCCAGCATTTT.

In this sample, this clone turned up a few times. The chain links TRBV11-2 to TRBJ2-7, with 7 bases aligning to TRBD1. Germline CDR1 and CDR2: SGHAT and FQNNGV. The CDR3 spans 15 residues. After removal of 0 bases from V and 3 bases from J, the junction contained 5 bases not matched to a gene. The CDR3 reads CASSLDLHRGYEQYF. CDR3 coding DNA: TGTGCCAGCAGCTTAGATCTACACAGGGGCTACGAGCAGTACTTC.

This clone was counted only a few times. The chain links TRBV25-1 to TRBJ1-5, with D hard to call. The CDR3 runs to 14 residues. Germline V gives CDR1 MGHDK, CDR2 SYGVNS. Trimming stripped 8 bases from V and 2 bases from J, with 13 bases between. The CDR3: CASARSGGNQPQHF. The CDR3 coding sequence is TGTGCCAGCGCCCGATCGGGTGGCAATCAGCCCCAGCATTTT.

The chain joins TRBV5-4 to TRBJ2-3; D is possibly TRBD2 (5 bases). There are 13 residues in the CDR3. Germline V gene sequence: CDR1 SGHNT, CDR2 YYREEE (reference sequence). V was trimmed by 4 bases and J by 2 bases, leaving 8 bases between them. CDR3 coding DNA: TGTGCCAGCAGCGTGAGGGTCACAGATACGCAGTATTTT. It encodes CASSVRVTDTQYF.

This chain joins TRBV5-1 and TRBJ2-7; 9 bases match TRBD2. This CDR3 spans 19 amino acids. Per germline, CDR1 SGHRS and CDR2 YFSETQ. Trimming at V came to 1 base and at J to 7 bases, leaving 21 bases not matched to a gene. Here the CDR3 reads CASSLRAGTSRSGLREQYF. The CDR3 region has the DNA TGCGCCAGCAGCTTGAGAGCCGGGACTAGCCGCTCGGGTCTTAGGGAGCAGTACTTC.

V usage is TRBV5-1 and J usage is TRBJ1-1; D gene uncertain. CDR3 length: 14 amino acids. Germline V gives CDR1 SGHRS, CDR2 YFSETQ. V lost 2 bases and J 4 bases, leaving 12 bases between the germline ends. CDR3: CASSFESESTEAFF. The CDR3 DNA is TGCGCCAGCAGCTTCGAGTCGGAGAGCACTGAAGCTTTCTTT.

The chain uses TRBV30 and TRBJ2-7, with 10 bases aligning to TRBD2. The CDR3 extends over 14 amino acids. Germline V gives CDR1 GTSNPN, CDR2 SVGIG (reference sequence). V gave up 2 bases and J gave up 11 bases; unmatched junction bases: 12. The CDR3 DNA sequence: TGTGCCTGGAGTCCTTATGTCCTAGCGGGAGACGAGTACTTC. Translated: CAWSPYVLAGDEYF.

Only a few counts were recorded for this clone. The V call is TRBV7-9, the J call TRBJ1-4, with TRBD1 identical over 11 bases. Germline CDR1 is SEHNR and CDR2 is FQNEAQ (reference sequence). The V gene end was trimmed by 3 bases and the J gene end by 6 bases; junction bases not matched to a gene: 12. The CDR3 length is 18 residues. CDR3 bases: TGTGCCAGCAGCTTCAAGAAAGGACAGGGGGCATATCATGAAAAACTGTTTTTT. Translation: CASSFKKGQGAYHEKLFF.

The chain couples TRBV10-3 to TRBJ2-1; 7 bases map to TRBD2. The CDR3 extends over 16 amino acids. With V trimmed by 10 bases and J by 5 bases, 17 bases remained unmatched. Germline lookup yields CDR1 ENHRY and CDR2 SYGVKD. The CDR3 protein is CATRSGLAAGNNEQFF. The CDR3 bases are TGTGCCACCCGCTCGGGGCTAGCGGCGGGAAACAATGAGCAGTTCTTC.

This chain's CDR3 is CAISERGSGDEQFF. Here the CDR3 DNA reads TGTGCCATCAGTGAGAGGGGGAGCGGGGATGAGCAGTTCTTC. The chain couples TRBV10-3 to TRBJ2-1; TRBD2 is a possible D gene (7 bases). CDR1 is ENHRY and CDR2 is SYGVKD in the germline V gene. V lost 2 bases and J 8 bases, leaving 13 bases between the germline ends. This CDR3 contains 14 residues.

V is TRBV7-3 and J is TRBJ2-7; TRBD2 aligns across 12 bases. The CDR3 runs to 15 residues. V lost 4 bases and J lost 5; bases outside the gene matches: 6. CDR1 is SGHTA, CDR2 FQGTGA, per germline. This CDR3 reads CASSSTTSGSHEQYF. The CDR3 DNA sequence: TGTGCCAGCAGCTCTACGACTAGCGGGAGCCACGAGCAGTACTTC.

CDR3 sequence (DNA): TGTGCCAGCAGCTTTCTAGTCGGGGACTACGAGCAGTACTTC. This codes for CASSFLVGDYEQYF. The chain links TRBV7-2 to TRBJ2-7; a possible D gene is TRBD2 (5 bases). Germline loops: CDR1 SGHTA, CDR2 FQGNSA. Trimming stripped 3 bases from V and 3 bases from J, with 12 bases between. The CDR3 covers 14 residues.

This clone was detected only a few times. J is TRBJ2-7 and V is TRBV4-1, with D possibly TRBD1 on 6 matching bases. Germline V gene data show CDR1 as MGHRA and CDR2 as YSYEKL. With 1 base removed from V and 3 bases from J, the gap between germline ends came to 10 bases. This CDR3 is 14 amino acids long. The CDR3 region is CASSQGKGGYEQYF. Written as DNA, the CDR3 is TGCGCCAGCAGCCAAGGAAAAGGGGGCTACGAGCAGTACTTC.

This clone turned up a few times. The chain links TRBV25-1 to TRBJ2-7, with 7 positions matching TRBD1. This CDR3 is 12 amino acids long. V trimming: 4 bases; J trimming: 9 bases; junction bases outside the gene matches: 6. The germline V gene has CDR1 MGHDK and CDR2 SYGVNS. CDR3: CASSGEQGRQYF. CDR3 in DNA: TGTGCCAGCAGTGGAGAACAGGGGCGGCAGTACTTC.

This clone appeared a few times. The chain uses TRBV30 and TRBJ2-7; 7 bases agree with TRBD1. The ends lost 3 bases at V and 5 bases at J; junction bases unmatched: 13. Germline CDR1 GTSNPN, CDR2 SVGIG (reference sequence). This CDR3 spans 15 amino acids. For the CDR3, the DNA is TGTGCCTGGAGGGGGGCCTTGAGGGGGCAAGACGAGCAGTACTTC. It specifies CAWRGALRGQDEQYF.

V usage is TRBV28 and J usage is TRBJ2-2, with 7 positions matching TRBD2. The CDR3 is made up of 14 amino acids. The junction had 14 bases not matched to a gene; V was cut back by 11 bases and J by 8 bases. The germline CDR1 and CDR2 sequences are MDHEN and SYDVKM. The CDR3 spells CASKGRERVGELFF. DNA of the CDR3: TGTGCCTCAAAGGGGCGGGAGCGCGTTGGGGAGCTGTTTTTT. Full variable domain (missing parts from reference TRBV28 and TRBJ2-2): DVKVTQSSRYLVKRTGEKVFLECVQDMDHENMFWYRQDPGLGLRLIYFSYDVKMKEKGDIPEGYSVSREKKERFSLILESASTNQTSMYLCASKGRERVGELFFGEGSRLTVL.

This clone appeared a few times. The DNA for the CDR3 is TGTGCCAGCTTAGATCGGGGGGCTAAAGCTTTCTTT. Amino acids: CASLDRGAKAFF. The V gene is TRBV6-6, the J gene TRBJ1-1, with D perhaps TRBD1 (6 bases). This CDR3 comprises 12 residues. With 8 bases removed from V and 9 bases from J, the gap between germline ends came to 16 bases. Per the germline V gene, CDR1 is MNHNY and CDR2 is SVGAGI (reference sequence).

This clone was seen only a few times. The junction and the germline gene differ at one end; a read error may be behind it. The chain carries TRBV11-2 and TRBJ2-7, with 11 nucleotides matching TRBD1. Germline CDR1 reads SGHAT; CDR2 reads FQNNGV. CDR3 size: 15 residues. CDR3 amino acids: CASSIDGQGAPEQYF. The DNA of the CDR3 is TGTGCCAGCAGCATAGACGGACAGGGGGCGCCCGAGCAGTACTTC.

Notes on this clone: This same CDR3 is encoded by further DNA sequences in the sample. The J gene is TRBJ2-1, the V gene TRBV9; D uncertain. This CDR3 is built from 15 residues. V was cut by 0 bases and J by 0 bases, with 7 bases left in between. The V gene's germline CDR1 is SGDLS and CDR2 YYNGEE. For the CDR3, the DNA is TGTGCCAGCAGCGTAGGCGCGAGCTCCTACAATGAGCAGTTCTTC. It is translated as CASSVGASSYNEQFF. Complete variable domain (other parts from reference TRBV9 and TRBJ2-1): DSGVTQTPKHLITATGQRVTLRCSPRSGDLSVYWYQQSLDQGLQFLIQYYNGEERAKGNILERFSAQQFPDLHSELNLSSLELGDSALYFCASSVGASSYNEQFFGPGTRLTVL.

The V gene is TRBV2, the J gene TRBJ2-7; weak D call: TRBD1 (6 bases). Trimming removed 6 bases at V and 2 bases at J, with 11 bases between. The CDR3 runs 13 residues. Germline CDR1 is SNHLY and CDR2 is FYNNEI. DNA for the CDR3: TGTGCCAGCAGAACCGGGACAACCTACGAGCAGTACTTC. Translated, it gives CASRTGTTYEQYF. The full variable domain, its missing parts supplied by reference TRBV2 and TRBJ2-7, is EPEVTQTPSHQVTQMGQEVILRCVPISNHLYFYWYRQILGQKVEFLVSFYNNEISEKSEIFDDQFSVERPDGSNFTLKIRSTKLEDSAMYFCASRTGTTYEQYFGPGTRLTVT.

The chain employs TRBV5-4 and TRBJ1-6; D remains unclear. The V gene lost 0 bases and the J gene lost 1 base, with 14 bases spanning the gap. Looked up from germline, CDR1 is SGHNT and CDR2 is YYREEE (reference sequence). This CDR3 contains 18 residues. For the CDR3, the DNA is TGTGCCAGCAGCTTGGGGGAGGGTACGAGATCCTATAATTCACCCCTCCACTTT. Protein: CASSLGEGTRSYNSPLHF.

The chain couples TRBV5-6 to TRBJ2-7; D uncertain. The CDR3 covers 13 residues. The germline gives CDR1 SGHDT, CDR2 YYEEEE. Deletions cut 0 bases from V and 0 bases from J, with 4 bases between. Here the CDR3 DNA reads TGTGCCAGCAGCTTGGTAGTCTCCTACGAGCAGTACTTC. Its translation: CASSLVVSYEQYF.

This clone was seen a few times. The rearrangement links TRBV9 to TRBJ2-5, with TRBD2 identical over 7 bases. Trimming at V came to 0 bases and at J to 1 base, leaving 0 bases not matched to a gene. This CDR3 region has 14 residues. The germline V gene encodes CDR1 SGDLS and CDR2 YYNGEE. The CDR3 region has the DNA TGTGCCAGCAGCGTAGCGGGGGGCCAAGAGACCCAGTACTTC. Its translation is CASSVAGGQETQYF.

The chain links TRBV7-2 to TRBJ2-5; no clear D gene. CDR1 is SGHTA, CDR2 FQGNSA, per germline. This CDR3 is built from 13 residues. Trimming removed 6 bases at V and 5 bases at J, with 13 bases between. Here the CDR3 reads CASSPISRETQYF. For the CDR3, the DNA is TGTGCCAGCAGTCCTATCTCGCGGGAGACCCAGTACTTC.